The sequence of this T cell receptor (beta chain) was determined in a study of chemoradiotherapy in HPV16-positive cancers. Across the whole study: Functional T-cell assays on a couple of HPV16-positive patients' cells defined candidate HPV-specific clones and common TCR motifs.

Comment on this clone: Its specificity is unknown.

Repertoires were sampled repeatedly during chemoradiotherapy. Clones were sequenced by immunoSEQ multiplex PCR, and TCRdb holds only the in-frame ones, with some missing. The sample yields just under 2,000 clones, roughly 90% seen once. The J segment lost 13 bases and the V segment lost 0 bases, leaving 8 bases of the junction unmatched. This CDR3 spans 13 amino acids. Germline CDR1 and CDR2: SEHNR and FQNEAQ (reference sequence). Whole-study findings and limits: In HPV16-positive patients, HPV-responsive T-cell expansion tracked better recurrence-free survival. Only a couple of HPV16-positive patients supplied the functional HPV-specificity definition.

The clonotype originates from a human donor with HPV-associated anogenital cancer. The V call is TRBV7-9, the J call TRBJ1-2; 7 positions match TRBD1. Source: tumor tissue, taken from a patient who underwent chemoradiotherapy. CDR3 sequence reads: CASSLAGQDLFTF. The CDR3 coding sequence is TGTGCCAGCAGCTTAGCAGGACAGGATCTTTTCACCTTC.